Sequencing of this T cell receptor (beta chain) was carried out in a study of graft-versus-host responses after intestinal transplantation (dated by TCRdb to the early 2020s). At the level of the whole study: The transplants that recipients received were multivisceral, liver-intestinal, or isolated intestinal. Rather than being sequenced by the commercial service, samples from a few later patients were sequenced in-house on an Illumina MiSeq and processed with MiXCR. Donor T cell macrochimerism was defined as a peak of at least 4% donor T cells among recipient peripheral blood mononuclear cells. Every recipient was given anti-thymocyte globulin induction, followed by around three years of maintenance tacrolimus and steroids. After intestinal transplantation, graft-versus-host and host-versus-graft alloreactive T cell clones were followed in the graft, circulation and bone marrow using bulk TCR-beta CDR3 sequencing. Alloreactive clones were identified by sequencing pre-transplant mixed lymphocyte reaction products and comparing these products with unstimulated pre-transplant donor and recipient T cells. Of the approximately 24 intestinal transplant recipients enrolled in the cohort, one of whom was a retransplant, 3 patients without pretransplant specimens were excluded. Here is what the overall study found, with its caveats: GvH clones were detected in recipient bone marrow, and some appeared earlier in ileal mucosa or blood, consistent with an intestinal mucosal origin. Peak levels of circulating GvH clones were associated with declines in HvG clones early after transplant. The conclusions were limited by the relatively low number and heterogeneity of the intestinal transplant patients. High GvH to HvG T cell clonal ratios were observed in the allografts of patients with donor T cell macrochimerism.

Blood samples were collected up to 4 times in the first month after transplant and then at least monthly when available. The library came from the immunoSEQ multiplex PCR assay. For most patients, high-throughput TCR-beta CDR3 sequencing of genomic DNA was performed by Adaptive Biotechnologies. For the original study's pipeline: Adaptive's ImmunoSEQ software was the source of the TCR sequencing data for 15 to 20 patients, while a few other patients were processed with MiXCR and VDJtools. CDR3 nucleotide sequences shared between donor and recipient were removed because the origin of such sequences could not be assigned. To be classed as alloreactive, a clone needed at least 2-fold expansion over unstimulated cells and a minimum CFSE-low frequency of 0.002% (template counts) or 0.001% (read counts). A clone was considered mappable if detected in the sequenced pre-transplant spleen, lymph node, or MLR CFSE-low populations of the donor or recipient. The cumulative frequency of alloreactive clones was calculated as a percentage of all sequences, weighted by copy number. This is the immuneACCESS table as TCRdb keeps it, with only in-frame sequences that have V and J called. A part of the clones is gone; compared with another copy, unresolved V genes explain less than half, and the rest is unexplained. The DNA was the basis for D and trimming; V, J and clone size are from that table. The sample table records some 44,000 clones; about 95% of these occur just once. The biggest ten clones account for 1.6% of the sample.

CDR1 and CDR2 (SGHRS, YFSETQ) derive from the germline V gene. The germline V and J ends show losses of 0 bases and 10 bases respectively, and no gene match explains 10 bases of the junction. The CDR3 measures 16 amino acids from cysteine to phenylalanine. Solely the CDR3 DNA is kept, with 48 bases framed from the first base. Details on this clone: Its recognized antigen is unknown. No base qualities exist here, and no much larger clone lies one base off it.

The sample here was PBMCs, taken approximately 350 days after intestinal transplant. This receptor chain uses TRBV5-1 and TRBJ2-1; TRBD2 agrees with 10 junctional bases. The source of this sequence is a human patient who received an intestinal transplant, so some T cells may come from the graft donor. The sequence in DNA is TGCGCCAGCAGCTTGGGAGACAGCGGGGGGGCAAGAGAGCAGTTCTTC. It encodes CASSLGDSGGAREQFF.